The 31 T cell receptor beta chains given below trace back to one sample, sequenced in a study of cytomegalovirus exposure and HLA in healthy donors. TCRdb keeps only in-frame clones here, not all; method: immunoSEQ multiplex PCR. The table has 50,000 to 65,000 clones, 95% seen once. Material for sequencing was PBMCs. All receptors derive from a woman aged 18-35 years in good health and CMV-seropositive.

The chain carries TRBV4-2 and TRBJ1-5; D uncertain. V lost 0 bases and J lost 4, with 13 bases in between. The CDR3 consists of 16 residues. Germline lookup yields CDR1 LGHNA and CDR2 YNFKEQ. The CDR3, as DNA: TGTGCCAGCAGCCAAGATTGGACGGGAATGAATCAGCCCCAGCATTTT. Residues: CASSQDWTGMNQPQHF.

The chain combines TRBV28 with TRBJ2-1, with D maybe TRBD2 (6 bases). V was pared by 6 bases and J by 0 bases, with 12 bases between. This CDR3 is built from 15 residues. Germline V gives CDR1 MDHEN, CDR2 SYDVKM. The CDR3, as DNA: TGTGCCAGCAGCCCTTTGGGGGGCTCCTACAATGAGCAGTTCTTC. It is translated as CASSPLGGSYNEQFF.

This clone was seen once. CDR3 residues: CASAGTPAYEQYF. The DNA for the CDR3 is TGTGCCAGCGCCGGGACACCAGCCTACGAGCAGTACTTC. The chain links TRBV6-5 to TRBJ2-7; D possibly corresponds to TRBD1 (6 bases). Looked up from germline, CDR1 is MNHEY and CDR2 is SVGAGI. V was cut by 8 bases and J by 2 bases, with 13 bases left in between. This CDR3 has 13 residues.

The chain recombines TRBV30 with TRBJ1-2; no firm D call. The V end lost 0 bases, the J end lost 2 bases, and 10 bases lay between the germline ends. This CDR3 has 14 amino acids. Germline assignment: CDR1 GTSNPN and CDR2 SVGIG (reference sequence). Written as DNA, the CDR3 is TGTGCCTGGAGTGTAGTCGGAGTCAACTATGGCTACACCTTC. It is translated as CAWSVVGVNYGYTF. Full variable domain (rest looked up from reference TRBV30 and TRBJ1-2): SQTIHQWPATLVQPVGSPLSLECTVEGTSNPNLYWYRQAAGRGLQLLFYSVGIGQISSEVPQNLSASRPQDRQFILSSKKLLLSDSGFYLCAWSVVGVNYGYTFGSGTRLTVV.

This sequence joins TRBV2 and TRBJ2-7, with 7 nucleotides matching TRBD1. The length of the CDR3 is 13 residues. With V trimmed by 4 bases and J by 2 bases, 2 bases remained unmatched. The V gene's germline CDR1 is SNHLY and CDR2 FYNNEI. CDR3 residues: CASSVTGAYEQYF. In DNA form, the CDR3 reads TGTGCCAGCAGTGTTACAGGGGCCTACGAGCAGTACTTC.

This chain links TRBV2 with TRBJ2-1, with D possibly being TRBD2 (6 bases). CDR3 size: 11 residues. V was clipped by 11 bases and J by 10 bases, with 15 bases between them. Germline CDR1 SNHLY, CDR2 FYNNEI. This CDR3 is CAGQSGREQFF. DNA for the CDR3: TGTGCCGGCCAAAGCGGGCGGGAGCAGTTCTTC. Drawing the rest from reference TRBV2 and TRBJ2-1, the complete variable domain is EPEVTQTPSHQVTQMGQEVILRCVPISNHLYFYWYRQILGQKVEFLVSFYNNEISEKSEIFDDQFSVERPDGSNFTLKIRSTKLEDSAMYFCAGQSGREQFFGPGTRLTVL.

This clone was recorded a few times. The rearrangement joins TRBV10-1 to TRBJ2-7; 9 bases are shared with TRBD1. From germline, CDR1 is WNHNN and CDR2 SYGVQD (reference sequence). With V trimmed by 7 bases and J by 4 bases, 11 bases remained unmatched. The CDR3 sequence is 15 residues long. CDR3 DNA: TGCGCCAGCATAGTCTCGGGACAGGGTAAGTACGAGCAGTACTTC. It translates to CASIVSGQGKYEQYF.

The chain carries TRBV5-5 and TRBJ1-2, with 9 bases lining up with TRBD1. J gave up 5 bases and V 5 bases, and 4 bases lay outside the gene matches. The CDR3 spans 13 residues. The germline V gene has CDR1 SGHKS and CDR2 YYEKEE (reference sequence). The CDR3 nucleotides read TGTGCCAGCAGGGACAGGGGTGGTTATGGCTACACCTTC. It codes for CASRDRGGYGYTF.

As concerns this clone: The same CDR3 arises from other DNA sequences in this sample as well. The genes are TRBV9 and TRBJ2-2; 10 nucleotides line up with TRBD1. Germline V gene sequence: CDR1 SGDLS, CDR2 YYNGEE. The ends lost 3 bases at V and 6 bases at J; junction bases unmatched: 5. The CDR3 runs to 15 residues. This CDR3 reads CASSGPGQGPGELFF. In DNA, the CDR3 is TGTGCCAGCAGCGGCCCGGGACAGGGGCCCGGGGAGCTGTTTTTT.

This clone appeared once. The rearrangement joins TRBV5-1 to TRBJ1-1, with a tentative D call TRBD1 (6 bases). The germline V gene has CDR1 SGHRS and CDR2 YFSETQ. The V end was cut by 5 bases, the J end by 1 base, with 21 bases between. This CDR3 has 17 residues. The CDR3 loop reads CASRKATTGQTNTEAFF. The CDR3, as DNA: TGCGCCAGCAGGAAAGCCACTACAGGACAGACGAACACTGAAGCTTTCTTT.

In nucleotides, the CDR3 is TGTGCCAGCTCAGTGTGGGCTCAAGGCTACACCTTC. Protein: CASSVWAQGYTF. The rearrangement joins TRBV18 to TRBJ1-2; D is unclear. Germline CDR1 and CDR2: KGHSH and LQKENI. Trimming pared 5 bases from V and 8 bases from J, leaving 12 bases between. CDR3 length: 12 residues.

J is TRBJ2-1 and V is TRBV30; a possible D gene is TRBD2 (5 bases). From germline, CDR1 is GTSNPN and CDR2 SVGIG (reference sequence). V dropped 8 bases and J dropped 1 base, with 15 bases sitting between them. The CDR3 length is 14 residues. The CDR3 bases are TGTGCCGGAATGCAACGGAGGTCCTACAATGAGCAGTTCTTC. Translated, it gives CAGMQRRSYNEQFF.

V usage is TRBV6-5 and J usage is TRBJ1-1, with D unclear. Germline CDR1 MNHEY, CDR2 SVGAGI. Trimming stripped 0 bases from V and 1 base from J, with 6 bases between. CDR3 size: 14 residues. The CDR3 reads CASSYSQANTEAFF. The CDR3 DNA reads TGTGCCAGCAGTTACTCGCAGGCGAACACTGAAGCTTTCTTT.

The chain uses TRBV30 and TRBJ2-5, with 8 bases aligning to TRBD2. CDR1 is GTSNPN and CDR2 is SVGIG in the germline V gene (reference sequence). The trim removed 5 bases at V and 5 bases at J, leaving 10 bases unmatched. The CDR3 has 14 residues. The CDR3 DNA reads TGTGCCTGGGCCCGGGGTGCTAGCGGGGAGACCCAGTACTTC. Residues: CAWARGASGETQYF.

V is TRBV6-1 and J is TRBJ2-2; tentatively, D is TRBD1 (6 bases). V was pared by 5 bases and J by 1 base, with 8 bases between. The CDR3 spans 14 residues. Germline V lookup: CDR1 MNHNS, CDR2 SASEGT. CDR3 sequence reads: CASSMDRNTGELFF. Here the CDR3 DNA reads TGTGCCAGCAGTATGGACAGGAACACCGGGGAGCTGTTTTTT.

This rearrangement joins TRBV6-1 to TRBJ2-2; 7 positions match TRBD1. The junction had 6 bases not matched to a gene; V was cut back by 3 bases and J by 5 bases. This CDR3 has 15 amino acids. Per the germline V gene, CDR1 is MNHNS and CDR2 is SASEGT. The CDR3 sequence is CASSDSRGTTGELFF. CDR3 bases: TGTGCCAGCAGTGATAGCAGGGGGACGACCGGGGAGCTGTTTTTT.

The chain's CDR3 is CASSPSGARGRYGYTF. DNA of the CDR3: TGTGCCAGCAGCCCCTCCGGAGCCAGGGGGAGGTACGGCTACACCTTC. J is TRBJ1-2 and V is TRBV9; 7 nucleotides line up with TRBD1. V shed 4 bases and J 8 bases; nucleotides not matched to a gene: 17. CDR1 is SGDLS, CDR2 YYNGEE, per germline. This CDR3 is 16 amino acids long.

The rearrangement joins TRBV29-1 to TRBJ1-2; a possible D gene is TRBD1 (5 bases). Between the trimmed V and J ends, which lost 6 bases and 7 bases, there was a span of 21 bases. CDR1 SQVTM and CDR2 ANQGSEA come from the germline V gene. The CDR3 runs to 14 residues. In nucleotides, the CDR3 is TGCAGCGTGCAAGATCGGGGGACGTTCCCTGGCTACACCTTC. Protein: CSVQDRGTFPGYTF.

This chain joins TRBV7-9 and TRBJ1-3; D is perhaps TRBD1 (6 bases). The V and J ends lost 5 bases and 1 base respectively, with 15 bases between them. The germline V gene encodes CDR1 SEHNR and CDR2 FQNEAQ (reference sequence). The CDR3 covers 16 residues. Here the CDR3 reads CASSPKQGGSGNTIYF. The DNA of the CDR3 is TGTGCCAGCAGCCCCAAACAGGGCGGATCTGGAAACACCATATATTTT.

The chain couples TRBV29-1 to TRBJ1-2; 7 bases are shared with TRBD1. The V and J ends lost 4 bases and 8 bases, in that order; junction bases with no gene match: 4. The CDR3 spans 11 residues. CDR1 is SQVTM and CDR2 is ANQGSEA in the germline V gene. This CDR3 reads CSVGRGQGYTF. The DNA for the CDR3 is TGCAGCGTTGGTAGGGGGCAAGGCTACACCTTC.

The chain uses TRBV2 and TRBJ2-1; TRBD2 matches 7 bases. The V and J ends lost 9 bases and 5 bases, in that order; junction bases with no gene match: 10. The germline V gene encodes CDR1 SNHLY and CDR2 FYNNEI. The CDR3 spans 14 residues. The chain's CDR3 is CASKAGLRNNEQFF. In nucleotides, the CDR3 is TGTGCCAGTAAGGCGGGACTACGAAACAATGAGCAGTTCTTC.

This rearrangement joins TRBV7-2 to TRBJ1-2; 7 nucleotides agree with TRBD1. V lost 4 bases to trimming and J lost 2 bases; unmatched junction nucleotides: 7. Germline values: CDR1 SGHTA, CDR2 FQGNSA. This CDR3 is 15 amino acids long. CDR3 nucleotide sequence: TGTGCCAGCAGCTCTAATAGGGGACAGAACTATGGCTACACCTTC. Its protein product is CASSSNRGQNYGYTF. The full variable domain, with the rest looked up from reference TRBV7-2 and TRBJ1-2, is GAGVSQSPSNKVTEKGKDVELRCDPISGHTALYWYRQSLGQGLEFLIYFQGNSAPDKSGLPSDRFSAERTGGSVSTLTIQRTQQEDSAVYLCASSSNRGQNYGYTFGSGTRLTVV.

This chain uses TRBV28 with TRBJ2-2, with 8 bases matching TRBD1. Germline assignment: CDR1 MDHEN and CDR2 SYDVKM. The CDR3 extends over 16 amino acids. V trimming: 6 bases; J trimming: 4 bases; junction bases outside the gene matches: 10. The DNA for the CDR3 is TGTGCCAGCAGCTCCCTAGTCCAGGGGGCCACCGGGGAGCTGTTTTTT. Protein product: CASSSLVQGATGELFF.

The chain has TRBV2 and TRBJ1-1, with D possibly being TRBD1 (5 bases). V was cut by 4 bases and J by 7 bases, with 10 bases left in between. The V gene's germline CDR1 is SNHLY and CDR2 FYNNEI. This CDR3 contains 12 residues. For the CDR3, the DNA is TGTGCCAGCAGTGGAACAGGCCTTGAAGCTTTCTTT. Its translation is CASSGTGLEAFF. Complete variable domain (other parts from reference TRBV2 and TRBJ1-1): EPEVTQTPSHQVTQMGQEVILRCVPISNHLYFYWYRQILGQKVEFLVSFYNNEISEKSEIFDDQFSVERPDGSNFTLKIRSTKLEDSAMYFCASSGTGLEAFFGQGTRLTVV.

CDR3 sequence reads: CSGQGTSTEAFF. The CDR3 region has the DNA TGCAGCGGACAGGGGACGAGCACTGAAGCTTTCTTT. This chain uses TRBV29-1 with TRBJ1-1, with TRBD1 identical over 8 bases. V was clipped by 7 bases and J by 4 bases; unmatched bases: 5. The germline gives CDR1 SQVTM, CDR2 ANQGSEA. The CDR3 spans 12 residues.

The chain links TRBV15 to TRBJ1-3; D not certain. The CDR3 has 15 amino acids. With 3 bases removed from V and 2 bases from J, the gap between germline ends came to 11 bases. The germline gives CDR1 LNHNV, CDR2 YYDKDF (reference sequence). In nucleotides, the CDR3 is TGTGCCACCAGCAGGACGGGAAGCCCTGGAAACACCATATATTTT. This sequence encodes CATSRTGSPGNTIYF.

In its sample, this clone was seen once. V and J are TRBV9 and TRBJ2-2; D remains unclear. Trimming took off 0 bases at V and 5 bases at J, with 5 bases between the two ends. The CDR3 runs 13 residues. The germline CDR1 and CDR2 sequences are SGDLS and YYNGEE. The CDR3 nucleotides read TGTGCCAGCAGCGTAGGCCGGACCGGGGAGCTGTTTTTT. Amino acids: CASSVGRTGELFF. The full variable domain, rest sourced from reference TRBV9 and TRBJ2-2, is DSGVTQTPKHLITATGQRVTLRCSPRSGDLSVYWYQQSLDQGLQFLIQYYNGEERAKGNILERFSAQQFPDLHSELNLSSLELGDSALYFCASSVGRTGELFFGEGSRLTVL.

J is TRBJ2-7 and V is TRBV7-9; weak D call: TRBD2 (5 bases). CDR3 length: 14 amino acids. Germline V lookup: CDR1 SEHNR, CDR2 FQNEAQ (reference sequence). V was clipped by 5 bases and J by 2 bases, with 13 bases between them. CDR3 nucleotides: TGTGCCAGCAGCCACCGCGGACTGCCCTACGAGCAGTACTTC. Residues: CASSHRGLPYEQYF.

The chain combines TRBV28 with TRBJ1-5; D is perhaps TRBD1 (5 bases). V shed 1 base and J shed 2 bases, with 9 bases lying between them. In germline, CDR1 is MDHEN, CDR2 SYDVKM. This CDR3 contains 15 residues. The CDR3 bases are TGTGCCAGCAGTTTATTTCGGGGGGGCAATCAGCCCCAGCATTTT. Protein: CASSLFRGGNQPQHF.

CDR3: CASRKTGGWDTQYF. The DNA for the CDR3 is TGTGCCAGCAGAAAAACAGGGGGATGGGATACGCAGTATTTT. V usage is TRBV27 and J usage is TRBJ2-3; 8 nucleotides agree with TRBD1. After removal of 6 bases from V and 6 bases from J, the junction contained 8 bases not matched to a gene. Germline V gene data show CDR1 as MNHEY and CDR2 as SMNVEV (reference sequence). The CDR3 is 14 residues long.

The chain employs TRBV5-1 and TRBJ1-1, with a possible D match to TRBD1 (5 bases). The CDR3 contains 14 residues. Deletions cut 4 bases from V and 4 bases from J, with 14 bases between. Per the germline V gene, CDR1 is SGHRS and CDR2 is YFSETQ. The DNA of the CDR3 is TGCGCCAGCAGCGGCGGGGCCGAGGGCACTGAAGCTTTCTTT. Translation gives CASSGGAEGTEAFF. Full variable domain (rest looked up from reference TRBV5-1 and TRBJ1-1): KAGVTQTPRYLIKTRGQQVTLSCSPISGHRSVSWYQQTPGQGLQFLFEYFSETQRNKGNFPGRFSGRQFSNSRSEMNVSTLELGDSALYLCASSGGAEGTEAFFGQGTRLTVV.